What follows are 20 T cell receptor beta chains derived from one specimen sequenced in a study of cytomegalovirus exposure and HLA in healthy donors. The primer mix had 60 Vbeta and 13 Jbeta primers. Sequenced by immunoSEQ multiplex PCR; TCRdb stores in-frame clones only, minus some. Seen in this sample are about 210,000 clones; the ten most common clones hold roughly 0.98%. The sample consisted of PBMCs. All receptors come from a woman between 25 and 40 years old in good health and CMV-seropositive.

The chain joins TRBV27 to TRBJ2-7, with TRBD2 matching 10 bases. This CDR3 comprises 15 residues. V lost 7 bases and J lost 0; bases outside the gene matches: 6. Germline CDR1 reads MNHEY; CDR2 reads SMNVEV (reference sequence). CDR3 amino acids: CASKAGGPSSYEQYF. The CDR3 DNA sequence: TGTGCCAGCAAAGCGGGGGGGCCCAGCTCCTACGAGCAGTACTTC.

The chain couples TRBV7-2 to TRBJ1-2, with no clear D. Trimming stripped 3 bases from V and 7 bases from J, with 6 bases between. CDR1 SGHTA and CDR2 FQGNSA come from the germline V gene. The CDR3 loop spans 11 amino acids. In DNA form, the CDR3 reads TGTGCCAGCAGCTTCCAGGTTGGCTACACCTTC. Protein product: CASSFQVGYTF.

The rearrangement links TRBV4-1 to TRBJ2-3, with D uncertain. V was cut by 8 bases and J by 4 bases, with 13 bases left in between. The CDR3 consists of 13 residues. Germline V gene sequence: CDR1 MGHRA, CDR2 YSYEKL. CDR3 residues: CASAPGYPDTQYF. DNA of the CDR3: TGCGCCAGCGCCCCCGGGTATCCAGATACGCAGTATTTT.

DNA of the CDR3: TGTGCCAGCACCAGCACCCCAGGGAACGAAAAACTGTTTTTT. Amino acid sequence: CASTSTPGNEKLFF. This chain joins TRBV9 and TRBJ1-4, with a possible D match to TRBD1 (5 bases). The germline V gene encodes CDR1 SGDLS and CDR2 YYNGEE. V lost 6 bases to trimming and J lost 8 bases, with 17 bases between them. This CDR3 contains 14 residues.

The V and J genes are TRBV28 and TRBJ1-2, with 9 bases aligning to TRBD1. Germline lookup yields CDR1 MDHEN and CDR2 SYDVKM. Trimming removed 4 bases from V and 0 bases from J; junction bases left unmatched: 6. This CDR3 has 16 residues. The CDR3 nucleotides read TGTGCCAGCAGTTCTCCGGGACAGGGCCCTAACTATGGCTACACCTTC. The encoded protein is CASSSPGQGPNYGYTF.

This sequence joins TRBV27 and TRBJ1-5, with D unresolved. The CDR3 has 15 residues. V was trimmed by 5 bases and J by 0 bases, leaving 11 bases between them. The germline gives CDR1 MNHEY, CDR2 SMNVEV (reference sequence). The CDR3 loop reads CASSPPSGSNQPQHF. The CDR3 DNA reads TGTGCCAGCAGTCCGCCCAGCGGTAGCAATCAGCCCCAGCATTTT.

The V gene is TRBV18, the J gene TRBJ2-7; a possible D gene is TRBD2 (6 bases). Trimming stripped 1 base from V and 5 bases from J, with 9 bases between. Per germline, CDR1 KGHSH and CDR2 LQKENI. The CDR3 spans 13 residues. CDR3 sequence reads: CASSPQGRNEQYF. The CDR3 DNA reads as TGTGCCAGCTCACCACAGGGGAGGAACGAGCAGTACTTC.

The V call is TRBV10-3, the J call TRBJ1-3; a possible D gene is TRBD1 (5 bases). V lost 4 bases, J lost 1 base, and 8 bases lay in between. The CDR3 contains 14 residues. The V gene's germline CDR1 is ENHRY and CDR2 SYGVKD. The CDR3, as DNA: TGTGCCATCAGTGCGACAGTATCTGGAAACACCATATATTTT. This translates into CAISATVSGNTIYF.

This chain connects TRBV6-5 to TRBJ1-4; possible D gene TRBD1, 5 bases. CDR1 MNHEY and CDR2 SVGAGI come from the germline V gene. Trimming left V 2 bases short and J 3 bases short, with 13 bases between. The CDR3 extends over 16 amino acids. CDR3 bases: TGTGCCAGCAGTTACACGGGGGGAAATGCTAATGAAAAACTGTTTTTT. It encodes CASSYTGGNANEKLFF.

The chain recombines TRBV7-2 with TRBJ1-1, with 7 bases that match TRBD1. Germline values: CDR1 SGHTA, CDR2 FQGNSA. The CDR3 length is 13 residues. The J segment lost 4 bases and the V segment lost 5 bases, leaving 4 bases of the junction unmatched. The CDR3 region is CASSEQGSTEAFF. The CDR3 DNA follows: TGTGCCAGCAGCGAACAGGGGAGCACTGAAGCTTTCTTT.

This sequence joins TRBV4-2 and TRBJ2-5; the match to TRBD2 covers 9 bases. The V and J ends lost 0 bases and 0 bases, in that order; junction bases with no gene match: 8. The CDR3 totals 18 residues. The germline gives CDR1 LGHNA, CDR2 YNFKEQ. The chain's CDR3 is CASSQEPSGTPYQETQYF. The DNA of the CDR3 is TGTGCCAGCAGCCAAGAGCCTAGCGGGACCCCTTACCAAGAGACCCAGTACTTC.

The V gene is TRBV7-2, the J gene TRBJ1-2, with D possibly TRBD1 on 6 matching bases. The CDR3 runs to 12 residues. Germline V gene lookup returns CDR1 SGHTA and CDR2 FQGNSA. Trimming took off 3 bases at V and 7 bases at J, with 9 bases between the two ends. The CDR3 region is CASSLSGVGYTF. CDR3 sequence (DNA): TGTGCCAGCAGCTTGTCAGGGGTTGGCTACACCTTC.

The CDR3 loop is CASKGTPEAFF. In DNA form, the CDR3 reads TGTGCCAGCAAGGGGACACCTGAAGCTTTCTTT. The J gene is TRBJ1-1, the V gene TRBV2; D may be TRBD1 (6 bases). The V and J ends lost 7 bases and 6 bases respectively, with 9 bases between them. This CDR3 region has 11 residues. The germline CDR1 and CDR2 sequences are SNHLY and FYNNEI.

J is TRBJ2-3 and V is TRBV10-1; 11 bases are a match to TRBD2. CDR1 is WNHNN, CDR2 SYGVQD, per germline (reference sequence). The CDR3 totals 18 residues. V lost 1 base to trimming and J lost 3 bases; unmatched junction nucleotides: 9. The CDR3 sequence is CASSELLAGGPGTDTQYF. The DNA of the CDR3 is TGCGCCAGCAGTGAGTTGCTAGCGGGGGGACCGGGTACAGATACGCAGTATTTT.

This chain connects TRBV6-5 to TRBJ2-2, with D maybe TRBD1 (6 bases). V gave up 11 bases and J gave up 7 bases, with 14 bases separating them. CDR1 is MNHEY and CDR2 is SVGAGI in the germline V gene. CDR3 length: 12 amino acids. CDR3 DNA: TGTGCCGCAGGGTGGGGACACGGGGAGCTGTTTTTT. Protein: CAAGWGHGELFF.

The V call is TRBV4-2, the J call TRBJ2-3; the match to TRBD2 covers 11 bases. The CDR3 totals 18 residues. Germline CDR1 reads LGHNA; CDR2 reads YNFKEQ. Trimming removed 0 bases from V and 0 bases from J; junction bases left unmatched: 5. The CDR3 bases are TGTGCCAGCAGCCAAGATCAGGGACTAGCGGAGAGCACAGATACGCAGTATTTT. Protein product: CASSQDQGLAESTDTQYF.

The J gene is TRBJ2-5, the V gene TRBV29-1, with TRBD1 identical over 10 bases. Losses at the gene ends were 6 bases for V and 4 bases for J; bases not matched to a gene: 2. There are 12 residues in the CDR3. Germline-derived CDR1 and CDR2 are SQVTM and ANQGSEA. CDR3 bases: TGCAGCGTCCGGACAGGGGGAGAGACCCAGTACTTC. Protein sequence: CSVRTGGETQYF.

This chain links TRBV10-3 with TRBJ2-2; no clear D gene. The CDR3 is 14 residues long. Germline CDR1 and CDR2: ENHRY and SYGVKD. Trimming took off 9 bases at V and 3 bases at J, with 14 bases between the two ends. CDR3 region: CAIAANHDTGELFF. As DNA, the CDR3 is TGTGCCATTGCTGCGAACCACGACACCGGGGAGCTGTTTTTT.

The chain links TRBV19 to TRBJ1-4; D perhaps matches TRBD1 (6 bases). Germline assignment: CDR1 LNHDA and CDR2 SQIVND (reference sequence). Trimming left V 3 bases short and J 7 bases short, with 21 bases between. The CDR3 has 17 amino acids. CDR3 in amino acids: CASSISLRTGQGEKLFF. The CDR3, as DNA: TGTGCCAGTAGTATCTCCCTACGAACAGGGCAGGGTGAAAAACTGTTTTTT.

The rearrangement uses TRBV5-1 and TRBJ2-7, with 14 positions matching TRBD2. Germline V gives CDR1 SGHRS, CDR2 YFSETQ. The CDR3 runs to 17 residues. The V and J ends lost 0 bases and 2 bases, in that order; junction bases with no gene match: 4. Here the CDR3 reads CASSLDRLAGGPYEQYF. The CDR3 coding sequence is TGCGCCAGCAGCTTGGACCGACTAGCGGGAGGGCCCTACGAGCAGTACTTC.